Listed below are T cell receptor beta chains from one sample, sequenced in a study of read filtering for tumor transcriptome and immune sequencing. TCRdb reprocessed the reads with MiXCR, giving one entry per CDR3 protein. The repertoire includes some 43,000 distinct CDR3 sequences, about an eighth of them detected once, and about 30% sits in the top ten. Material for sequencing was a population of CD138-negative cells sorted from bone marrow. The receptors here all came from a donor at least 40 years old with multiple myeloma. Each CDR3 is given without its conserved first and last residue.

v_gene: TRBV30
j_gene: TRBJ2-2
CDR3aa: AWTGRLAGELF

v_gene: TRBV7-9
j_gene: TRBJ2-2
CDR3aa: ASSLTDPNTGELF

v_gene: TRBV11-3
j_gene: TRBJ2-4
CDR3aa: ASSETKTGQY

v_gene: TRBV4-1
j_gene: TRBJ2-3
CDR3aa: ASSQIPGAARDTMY

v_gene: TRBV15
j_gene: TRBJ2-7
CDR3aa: ATSRSGLSYEQY

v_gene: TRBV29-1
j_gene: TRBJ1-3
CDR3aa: SAQGLAGNTIY

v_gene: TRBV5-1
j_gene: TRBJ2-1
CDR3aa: ASSLAAGKMIDEQF

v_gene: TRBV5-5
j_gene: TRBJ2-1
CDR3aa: ASTIYNEQF

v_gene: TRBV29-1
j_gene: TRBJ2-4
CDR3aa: SAGTGENIQY

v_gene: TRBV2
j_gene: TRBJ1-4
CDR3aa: ASRGQTTNEKLF

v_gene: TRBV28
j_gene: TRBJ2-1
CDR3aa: ATHPWSQGDGDNEQF

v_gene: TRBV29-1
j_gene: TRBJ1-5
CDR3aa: SVGGLNQPQH

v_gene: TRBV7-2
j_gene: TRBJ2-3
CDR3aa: ASSGTSRYTQY

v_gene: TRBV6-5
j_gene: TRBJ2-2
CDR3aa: ASSPNVNTGELF

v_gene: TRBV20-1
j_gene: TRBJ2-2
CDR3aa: SAKENTGELF

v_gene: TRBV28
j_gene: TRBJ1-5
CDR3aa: AGSPGQGNQPQH

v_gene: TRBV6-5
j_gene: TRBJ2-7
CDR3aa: ASSYRDIPYEQY

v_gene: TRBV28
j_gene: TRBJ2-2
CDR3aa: ASSRGSGTTGELF

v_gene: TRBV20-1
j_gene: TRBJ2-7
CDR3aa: SGAGGSSYEQY

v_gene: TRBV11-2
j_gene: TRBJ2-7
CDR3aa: ASSLDRIYEQY

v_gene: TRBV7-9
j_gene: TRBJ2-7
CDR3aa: ASSLAGRPPTVEQY

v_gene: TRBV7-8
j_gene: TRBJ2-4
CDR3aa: ASSLGTRLAKNIQY

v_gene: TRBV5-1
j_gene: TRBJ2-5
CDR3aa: ASSPRQNQETQY

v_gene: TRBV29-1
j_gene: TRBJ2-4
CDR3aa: SVESRGGAKNIQY

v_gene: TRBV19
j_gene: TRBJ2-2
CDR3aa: ASSKGTAGFNTGELF

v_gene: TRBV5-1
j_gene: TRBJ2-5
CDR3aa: ASSFGKETQY

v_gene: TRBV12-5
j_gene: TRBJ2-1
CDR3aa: ASGLRDWDNGQF

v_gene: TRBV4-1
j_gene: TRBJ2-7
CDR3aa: ASSPRTASYEQY

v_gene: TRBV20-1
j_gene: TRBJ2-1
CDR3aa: SAPRAAGGINEQF

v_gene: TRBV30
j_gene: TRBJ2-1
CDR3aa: AWSQLAGGPSNEQF

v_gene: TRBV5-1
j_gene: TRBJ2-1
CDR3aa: ASSSPGRSYNEQF

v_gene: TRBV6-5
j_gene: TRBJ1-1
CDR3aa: ASSYSVAKTGGLSTEAF

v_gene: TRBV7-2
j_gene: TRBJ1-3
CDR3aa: ASSSKEPTSGNTIY

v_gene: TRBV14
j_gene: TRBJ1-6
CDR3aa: ASSQEINSPLH

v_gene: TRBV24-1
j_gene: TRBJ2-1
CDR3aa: ATSDFSGGTFNEQF

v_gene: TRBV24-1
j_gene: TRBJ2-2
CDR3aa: ATSPGVGGATGELF

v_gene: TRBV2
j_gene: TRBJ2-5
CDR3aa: ASSASGLEILGTQY

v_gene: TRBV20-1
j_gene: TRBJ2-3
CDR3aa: SAISLAGVRDTQY

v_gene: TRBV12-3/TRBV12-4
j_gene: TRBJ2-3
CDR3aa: ASSLSSDTQY

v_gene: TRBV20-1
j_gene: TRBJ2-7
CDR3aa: SAKLAGAREQY

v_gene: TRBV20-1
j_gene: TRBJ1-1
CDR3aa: SVDDRATEAF

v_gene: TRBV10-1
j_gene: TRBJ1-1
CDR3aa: ASSVGTGGKGTEAF

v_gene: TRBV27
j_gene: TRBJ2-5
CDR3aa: ASSRTSGIRETQY

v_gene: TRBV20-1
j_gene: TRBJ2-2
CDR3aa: SAAGEGSAGELF

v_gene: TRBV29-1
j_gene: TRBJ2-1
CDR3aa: SVDIRFTGRTGNEQF

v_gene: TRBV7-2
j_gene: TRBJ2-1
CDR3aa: ASSLDAGLYNEQF

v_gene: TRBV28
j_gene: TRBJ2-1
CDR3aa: ASSPQNEQF

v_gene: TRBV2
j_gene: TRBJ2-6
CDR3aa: ASSPVGAGANVLT

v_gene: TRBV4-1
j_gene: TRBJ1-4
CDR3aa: ASSQDPGATNEKLF

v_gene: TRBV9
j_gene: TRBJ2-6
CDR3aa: ASSVGSLTGSGANVLT

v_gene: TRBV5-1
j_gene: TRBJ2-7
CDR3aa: ASSLVALRTDEQY